Listed below are T cell receptor beta chains from one sample, sequenced in a study of T cell changes during pregnancy in multiple sclerosis. Profiling relied on immunoSEQ multiplex PCR, and the TCRdb table lists in-frame clones only, not all of them. The data show roughly 110,000 clones, with about 90% seen just once and 1.5% to 2% held by the top ten. The sequenced sample was peripheral blood, obtained before pregnancy. The receptors derive from a female donor with multiple sclerosis, enrolled in a pregnancy study. Both conserved end residues are part of each CDR3. Each record gives: V gene, D gene, J gene, clone size, CDR3 protein, CDR3 DNA. D genes are given only for firm matches. Clone sizes are given selectively: once, few, many, or a class where the clone is expanded.

>TRBV30|TRBD2|TRBJ2-5|NA
CAWSEAAGGPKRETQYF
TGTGCCTGGAGTGAGGCAGCGGGAGGGCCAAAGAGGGAGACCCAGTACTTC
>TRBV4-3|NA|TRBJ1-2|NA
CASSPPDQGRVF
TGCGCCAGCAGCCCGCCCGACCAGGGCCGAGTCTTC
>TRBV18|TRBD2|TRBJ2-1|NA
CASSPRAGAPNEQFF
TGTGCCAGCTCCCCCCGAGCGGGGGCCCCCAATGAGCAGTTCTTC
>TRBV6-1|TRBD1|TRBJ2-7|NA
CASSTGQRLYEQYF
TGTGCCAGCAGTACGGGACAGAGACTCTACGAGCAGTACTTC
>TRBV4-3|NA|TRBJ2-7|NA
CASSQEAGTYEQYF
TGCGCCAGCAGCCAAGAGGCAGGGACCTACGAGCAGTACTTC
>TRBV19|NA|TRBJ2-1|NA
CASSSEGSRAYNEQFF
TGTGCCAGTAGTTCGGAGGGTTCGAGGGCCTACAATGAGCAGTTCTTC
>TRBV6-5|TRBD2|TRBJ2-5|NA
CASSSGAYQETQYF
TGTGCCAGCAGTAGCGGGGCGTACCAAGAGACCCAGTACTTC
>TRBV7-2|TRBD2|TRBJ2-1|NA
CASSNFPSGGTLYNEQFF
TGTGCCAGCAGCAATTTCCCTAGCGGGGGGACCCTATACAATGAGCAGTTCTTC
>TRBV5-1|NA|TRBJ2-7|NA
CASSLSLGNYEQYF
TGCGCCAGCAGCTTGTCGCTGGGCAACTACGAGCAGTACTTC
>TRBV18|TRBD1|TRBJ2-7|NA
CASSPRGTGVREQYF
TGTGCCAGCTCACCACGAGGGACAGGGGTGCGAGAGCAGTACTTC
>TRBV2|NA|TRBJ2-7|NA
CASSVSSKSYEQYF
TGTGCCAGCAGTGTGTCCAGTAAGTCCTACGAGCAGTACTTC
>TRBV5-4|TRBD2|TRBJ2-7|NA
CASSLPTSGAYEQYF
TGTGCCAGCAGCTTACCGACTAGCGGGGCCTACGAGCAGTACTTC
>TRBV19|TRBD1|TRBJ2-1|NA
CASSIAGQGVWNEQFF
TGTGCCAGTAGTATAGCGGGACAGGGAGTTTGGAATGAGCAGTTCTTC
>TRBV5-1|NA|TRBJ2-2|NA
CASSPSGRLVNTGELFF
TGCGCCAGCAGCCCGAGTGGGAGGCTGGTTAACACCGGGGAGCTGTTTTTT
>TRBV4-2|TRBD2|TRBJ2-7|many
CASSQELAGGDEQYF
TGTGCCAGCAGCCAAGAACTAGCGGGAGGAGACGAGCAGTACTTC
>TRBV7-2|NA|TRBJ2-3|NA
CASSLGLSTDTQYF
TGTGCCAGCAGCTTAGGACTCAGCACAGATACGCAGTATTTT
>TRBV5-6|TRBD1|TRBJ2-7|NA
CASSRTGSSYEQYF
TGTGCCAGCTCGAGGACAGGGAGCTCCTACGAGCAGTACTTC
>TRBV30|TRBD1|TRBJ2-5|NA
CAWATGGRETQYF
TGTGCCTGGGCGACAGGGGGGAGAGAGACCCAGTACTTC
>TRBV27|TRBD1|TRBJ1-5|once
CASSSGQGLHQPQHF
TGTGCCAGCAGTTCGGGACAGGGGTTGCATCAGCCCCAGCATTTT
>TRBV19|TRBD1|TRBJ1-5|NA
CASSTDREGLNQPQHF
TGTGCCAGTAGTACGGACAGGGAAGGTTTAAATCAGCCCCAGCATTTT
>TRBV7-3|NA|TRBJ2-2|NA
CASSSLNTGELFF
TGTGCCAGCAGCTCCTTGAACACCGGGGAGCTGTTTTTT
>TRBV9|TRBD2|TRBJ2-2|NA
CASSVSASGTGELFF
TGTGCCAGCAGCGTATCTGCTAGCGGCACCGGGGAGCTGTTTTTT
>TRBV4-3|NA|TRBJ1-3|NA
CASSQDLTGGNTIYF
TGCGCCAGCAGCCAAGATCTGACAGGCGGAAACACCATATATTTT
>TRBV6-5|NA|TRBJ2-1|once
CASSSGPPYNEQFF
TGTGCCAGCAGTTCAGGGCCTCCCTACAATGAGCAGTTCTTC
>TRBV2|TRBD1|TRBJ2-2|NA
CASGTGGPPGELFF
TGTGCCAGCGGGACAGGAGGTCCTCCCGGGGAGCTGTTTTTT
>TRBV5-4|NA|TRBJ2-4|NA
CASSFGAKNIQYF
TGTGCCAGCAGCTTCGGGGCCAAAAACATTCAGTACTTC
>TRBV18|TRBD1|TRBJ2-7|NA
CASSPGQVPYEQYF
TGTGCCAGCTCACCGGGACAGGTCCCCTACGAGCAGTACTTC
>TRBV28|NA|TRBJ2-3|NA
CASSSPSGQGTDTQYF
TGTGCCAGCAGTTCACCCAGCGGGCAAGGCACAGATACGCAGTATTTT
>TRBV5-1|TRBD2|TRBJ2-1|NA
CASSFRSLIAGGQPEQFF
TGCGCCAGCAGCTTTCGAAGCCTAATAGCGGGAGGGCAACCTGAGCAGTTCTTC
>TRBV25-1|NA|TRBJ2-1|NA
CASSEGGNEQFF
TGTGCCAGCAGTGAGGGAGGTAATGAGCAGTTCTTC
>TRBV6-6|TRBD1|TRBJ1-5|NA
CASSYRGTGNQPQHF
TGTGCCAGCAGTTACAGGGGGACAGGTAATCAGCCCCAGCATTTT
>TRBV28|NA|TRBJ2-3|NA
CASSFGGLLSSTDTQYF
TGTGCCAGCAGTTTTGGTGGGCTGCTTTCTAGCACAGATACGCAGTATTTT
>TRBV19|NA|TRBJ1-3|NA
CASSKASSGNTIYF
TGTGCCAGTAGTAAGGCTAGCTCTGGAAACACCATATATTTT
>TRBV7-2|NA|TRBJ1-1|NA
CASSLSGQLNTEAFF
TGTGCCAGCAGCTTAAGTGGACAGCTGAACACTGAAGCTTTCTTT
>TRBV27|NA|TRBJ2-1|NA
CASSLSEHNEQFF
TGTGCCAGCAGTTTATCAGAGCACAATGAGCAGTTCTTC
>TRBV9|NA|TRBJ2-5|NA
CASSVDREETQYF
TGTGCCAGCAGCGTAGACAGGGAGGAGACCCAGTACTTC
>TRBV19|TRBD2|TRBJ2-2|NA
CASRGGGTNTGELFF
TGTGCCAGTAGGGGCGGGGGGACGAACACCGGGGAGCTGTTTTTT
>TRBV6-1|TRBD1|TRBJ2-7|NA
CASNRGQGDSEQYF
TGTGCCAGCAACCGGGGACAGGGCGACTCCGAGCAGTACTTC
>TRBV7-3|TRBD2|TRBJ2-3|NA
CASSQLRLAGGPDTQYF
TGTGCCAGCAGCCAACTTCGACTAGCGGGGGGTCCAGATACGCAGTATTTT
>TRBV7-3|NA|TRBJ2-7|NA
CASSLQGGIDEQYF
TGTGCCAGCAGCCTCCAGGGGGGCATCGACGAGCAGTACTTC
>TRBV7-8|NA|TRBJ1-5|NA
CASSLAAQGYNQPQHF
TGTGCCAGCAGCTTAGCGGCCCAGGGATATAATCAGCCCCAGCATTTT
>TRBV11-3|TRBD1|TRBJ1-1|NA
CASSLSQGAKAFF
TGTGCCAGCAGCTTATCACAGGGGGCGAAAGCTTTCTTT